The next 10 T cell receptor beta chains were all read from a single sample in a study of shared clonotypes between healthy human individuals. Measured with immunoSEQ multiplex PCR; TCRdb has only the in-frame clones, and not every one. The profile shows fewer than 2.5 million clones, approximately 93% of them singletons. Sequenced sample: naive CD4+ T cells from PBMCs. Subset defined: CD45RA+ positively selected. The receptors come from a man between 18 and 35 years old in good health. Some clones in this sample may be carry-over from other donors' samples.

The V and J genes are TRBV4-3 and TRBJ2-3; TRBD1 matches at 8 bases. Germline trimming cut 0 bases from V and 6 bases from J; bases unmatched to any gene: 5. CDR3 length: 15 residues. The germline CDR1 and CDR2 sequences are LGHNA and YSLEER. CDR3 in DNA: TGCGCCAGCAGCCAAGAGGCAGGGGGCTTTGATACGCAGTATTTT. It translates to CASSQEAGGFDTQYF.

The genes are TRBV7-8 and TRBJ2-1; 10 bases agree with TRBD1. V trimming: 5 bases; J trimming: 4 bases; junction bases outside the gene matches: 8. Germline CDR1 reads SGHVS; CDR2 reads FQNEAQ. The CDR3 spans 16 residues. CDR3 in amino acids: CASSPPRDRGYNEQFF. The CDR3 DNA reads TGTGCCAGCAGCCCCCCCCGGGACAGGGGTTACAATGAGCAGTTCTTC.

The J gene is TRBJ2-6, the V gene TRBV28; the D is unclear. The CDR3 has 14 residues. Trimming cost V 4 bases and J 4 bases, with 8 bases left between them. CDR1 and CDR2 from the germline V gene are MDHEN and SYDVKM. This CDR3 reads CASSSTIGANVLTF. Here the CDR3 DNA reads TGTGCCAGCAGTTCAACTATAGGGGCCAACGTCCTGACTTTC. The full variable domain, completed using reference TRBV28 and TRBJ2-6, is DVKVTQSSRYLVKRTGEKVFLECVQDMDHENMFWYRQDPGLGLRLIYFSYDVKMKEKGDIPEGYSVSREKKERFSLILESASTNQTSMYLCASSSTIGANVLTFGAGSRLTVL.

The chain has TRBV2 and TRBJ2-6; D may correspond to TRBD1 or TRBD2 (5 bases each). Per germline, CDR1 SNHLY and CDR2 FYNNEI. The germline V and J ends were trimmed by 7 bases and 0 bases, with 22 bases remaining between them. The CDR3 is made up of 19 amino acids. The CDR3 region is CASIRDQAYGGSGANVLTF. As DNA, the CDR3 is TGTGCCAGCATACGGGATCAGGCTTATGGGGGCTCTGGGGCCAACGTCCTGACTTTC.

This rearrangement joins TRBV27 to TRBJ2-1; 7 bases fit TRBD2. The germline gives CDR1 MNHEY, CDR2 SMNVEV (reference sequence). The CDR3 sequence is 15 residues long. The trim removed 5 bases at V and 6 bases at J, leaving 10 bases unmatched. The CDR3 sequence: CASSRQDLAANEQFF. In DNA, the CDR3 is TGTGCCAGCAGTCGTCAAGACCTAGCGGCCAATGAGCAGTTCTTC.

The V and J genes are TRBV18 and TRBJ1-1, with 8 bases matching TRBD1. Germline values: CDR1 KGHSH, CDR2 LQKENI. The length of the CDR3 is 15 residues. Trimming at V came to 6 bases and at J to 2 bases, leaving 8 bases not matched to a gene. In DNA, the CDR3 is TGTGCCAGCTCCCCAGGACAGGGAATAAACACTGAAGCTTTCTTT. It yields the protein CASSPGQGINTEAFF.

The V and J genes are TRBV6-6 and TRBJ2-3; 7 bases match TRBD2. The CDR3 is 13 residues long. Germline V gene sequence: CDR1 MNHNY, CDR2 SVGAGI (reference sequence). V lost 6 bases, J lost 4 bases, and 4 bases stayed unmatched. The CDR3 here is CASRSGTADTQYF. The CDR3 DNA reads as TGTGCCAGCAGGAGCGGGACCGCAGATACGCAGTATTTT.

This chain connects TRBV20-1 to TRBJ1-1; D not certain. V lost 1 base and J lost 6, with 6 bases in between. The CDR3 extends over 11 amino acids. Germline V gene data show CDR1 as DFQATT and CDR2 as SNEGSKA (reference sequence). The chain's CDR3 is CSARAPAEAFF. The CDR3 region has the DNA TGCAGTGCTAGAGCCCCTGCTGAAGCTTTCTTT.

The CDR3 is CASSSTGAYNEQFF. The CDR3 DNA follows: TGTGCCAGCAGCTCTACAGGGGCATACAATGAGCAGTTCTTC. This chain connects TRBV7-3 to TRBJ2-1; 7 nucleotides align to TRBD1. The CDR3 loop spans 14 amino acids. The ends lost 4 bases at V and 4 bases at J; junction bases unmatched: 4. Germline CDR1 is SGHTA and CDR2 is FQGTGA.

V usage is TRBV5-1 and J usage is TRBJ2-7, with D possibly being TRBD1 or TRBD2 (6 bases each). The CDR3 is 13 residues long. V dropped 1 base and J dropped 6 bases, with 11 bases sitting between them. Germline CDR1 and CDR2: SGHRS and YFSETQ. CDR3 sequence: CASSLRGAVEQYF. CDR3 in DNA: TGCGCCAGCAGCTTGAGGGGGGCGGTCGAGCAGTACTTC.